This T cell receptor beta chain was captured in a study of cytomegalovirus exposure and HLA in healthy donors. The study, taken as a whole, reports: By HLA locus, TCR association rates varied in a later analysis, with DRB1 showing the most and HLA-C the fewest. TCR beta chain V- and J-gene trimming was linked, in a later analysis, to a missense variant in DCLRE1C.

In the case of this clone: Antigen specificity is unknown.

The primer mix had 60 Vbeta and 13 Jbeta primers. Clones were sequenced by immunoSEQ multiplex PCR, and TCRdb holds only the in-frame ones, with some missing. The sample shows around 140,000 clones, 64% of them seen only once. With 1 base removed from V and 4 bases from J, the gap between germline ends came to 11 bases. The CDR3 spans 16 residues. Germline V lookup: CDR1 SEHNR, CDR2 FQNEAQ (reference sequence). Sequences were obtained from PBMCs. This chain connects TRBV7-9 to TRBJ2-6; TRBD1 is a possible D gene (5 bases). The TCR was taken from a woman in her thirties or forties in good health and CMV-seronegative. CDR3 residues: CASSLVGAAGANVLTF. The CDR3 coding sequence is TGTGCCAGCAGCTTAGTAGGGGCGGCGGGGGCCAACGTCCTGACTTTC.